This note documents a single T cell receptor beta chain sequence. Its target is not known. The CDR3 is made up of 16 amino acids. CDR1 ENHRY and CDR2 SYGVKD come from the germline V gene. Trimming stripped 3 bases from V and 0 bases from J, with 11 bases between. The sample comes from a study of shared clonotypes between healthy human individuals. Study-wide findings and caveats: All-four-donor shared clonotypes had higher generation probabilities than non-shared clonotypes did.

Data came from immunoSEQ multiplex PCR; TCRdb stores just in-frame clones and leaves some out. The profile covers around 1,100,000 clones, with roughly 80% appearing a single time and almost 0.9% taken by the ten largest. The sequenced sample was memory CD4+ T cells from PBMCs. Subset meaning: CD45RA-negative fraction. V gene TRBV10-3 combines with J gene TRBJ2-2; D is undetermined. The TCR sequence derives from a man younger than 35 in good health. Some clones in this sample may be carry-over from other donors' samples. The CDR3 protein is CAISDFGRSNTGELFF. CDR3 DNA: TGTGCCATCAGTGATTTCGGCAGATCGAACACCGGGGAGCTGTTTTTT.